This TCR beta chain was obtained from a study of regulatory T cells in long-lasting Graves disease. As for time point: newly diagnosed GD, antithyroid drugs for less than 3 months. The TCR library was made from RNA extracted from PBMCs. This clonotype was seen at least ten times. For TCR beta, libraries came from iRepertoire HTBI primers and Arm-PCR of CDR3 regions. TCRdb processed the multiplex PCR reads anew with MiXCR; each CDR3 protein has one entry. The sample holds some 340,000 distinct CDR3 sequences, about an eighth seen once. Germline V gene sequence: CDR1 LGHDT, CDR2 YNNKEL (reference sequence). The CDR3 contains 17 residues. The trim removed 3 bases at V and 7 bases at J, leaving 7 bases unmatched. The data were also submitted as part of a second study, on T cells in Graves' hyperthyroidism and ophthalmopathy.

This TCR was recovered from a young woman with Graves disease. The sequenced sample was peripheral blood mononuclear cells (PBMCs), obtained at new diagnosis, from a patient treated with antithyroid drugs. The chain joins TRBV3-1 to TRBJ2-1; 15 bases fit TRBD2. This CDR3 is CASSQRGLAGGGNEQFF. The CDR3 DNA follows: TGTGCCAGCAGCCAGCGGGGACTAGCGGGAGGTGGAAATGAGCAGTTCTTC.